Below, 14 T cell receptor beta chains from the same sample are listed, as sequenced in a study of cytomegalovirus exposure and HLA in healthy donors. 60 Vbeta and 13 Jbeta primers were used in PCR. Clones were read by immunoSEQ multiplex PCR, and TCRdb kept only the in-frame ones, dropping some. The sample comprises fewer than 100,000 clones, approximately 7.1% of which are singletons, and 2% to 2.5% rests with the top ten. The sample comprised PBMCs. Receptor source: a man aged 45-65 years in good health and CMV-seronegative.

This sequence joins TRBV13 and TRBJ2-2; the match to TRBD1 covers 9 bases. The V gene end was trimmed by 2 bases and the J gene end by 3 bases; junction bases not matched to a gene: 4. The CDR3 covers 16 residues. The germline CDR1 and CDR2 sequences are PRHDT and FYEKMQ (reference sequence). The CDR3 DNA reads TGTGCCAGCAGCTTAAGGACAGGGGCGCACACCGGGGAGCTGTTTTTT. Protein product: CASSLRTGAHTGELFF.

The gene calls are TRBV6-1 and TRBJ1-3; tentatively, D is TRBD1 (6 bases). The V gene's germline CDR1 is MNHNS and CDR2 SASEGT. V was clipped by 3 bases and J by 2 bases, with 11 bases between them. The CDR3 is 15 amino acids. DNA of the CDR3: TGTGCCAGCAGTGAGGGGGCCGTTACTGGAAACACCATATATTTT. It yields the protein CASSEGAVTGNTIYF.

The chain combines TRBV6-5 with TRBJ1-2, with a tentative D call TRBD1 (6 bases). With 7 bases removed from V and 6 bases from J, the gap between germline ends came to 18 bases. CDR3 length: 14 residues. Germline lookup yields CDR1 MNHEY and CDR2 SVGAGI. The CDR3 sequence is CASKRTEGMDGYTF. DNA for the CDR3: TGTGCCAGCAAAAGGACAGAGGGTATGGATGGCTACACCTTC.

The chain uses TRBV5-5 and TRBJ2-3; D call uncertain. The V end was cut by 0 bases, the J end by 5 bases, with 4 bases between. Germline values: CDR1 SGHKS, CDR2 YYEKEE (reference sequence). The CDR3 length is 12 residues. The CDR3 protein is CASSLDIDTQYF. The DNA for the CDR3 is TGTGCCAGCAGCTTGGACATAGATACGCAGTATTTT.

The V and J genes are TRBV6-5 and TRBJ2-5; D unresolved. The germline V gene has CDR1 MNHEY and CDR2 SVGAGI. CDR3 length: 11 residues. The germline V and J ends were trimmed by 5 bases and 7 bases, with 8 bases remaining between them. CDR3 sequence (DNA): TGTGCCAGCAGTCAGGCCGGGACCCAGTACTTC. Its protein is CASSQAGTQYF.

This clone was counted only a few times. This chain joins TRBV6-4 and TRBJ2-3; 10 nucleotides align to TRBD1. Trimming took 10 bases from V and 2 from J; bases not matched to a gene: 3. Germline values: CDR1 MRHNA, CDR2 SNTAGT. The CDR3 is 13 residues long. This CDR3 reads CATGTGDTDTQYF. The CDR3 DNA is TGTGCCACCGGGACAGGGGACACAGATACGCAGTATTTT.

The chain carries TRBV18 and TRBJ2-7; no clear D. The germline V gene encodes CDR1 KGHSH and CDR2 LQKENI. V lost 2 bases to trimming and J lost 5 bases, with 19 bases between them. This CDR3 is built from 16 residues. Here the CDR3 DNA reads TGTGCCAGCTCACCATTATTAGGAACAGATACCCACGAGCAGTACTTC. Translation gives CASSPLLGTDTHEQYF.

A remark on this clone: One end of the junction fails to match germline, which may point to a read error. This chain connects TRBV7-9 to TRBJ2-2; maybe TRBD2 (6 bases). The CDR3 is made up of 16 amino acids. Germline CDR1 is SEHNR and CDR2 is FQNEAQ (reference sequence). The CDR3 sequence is CASSPPGYKNTGGLFF. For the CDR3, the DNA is TGTGCCAGCAGCCCACCCGGTTACAAGAACACCGGGGGGCTGTTTTTT.

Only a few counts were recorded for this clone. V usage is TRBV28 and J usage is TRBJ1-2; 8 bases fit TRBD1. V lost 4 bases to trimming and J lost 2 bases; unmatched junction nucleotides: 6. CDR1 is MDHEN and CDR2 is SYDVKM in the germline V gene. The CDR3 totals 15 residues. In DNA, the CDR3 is TGTGCCAGCAGTTCCTCCGGACAGGGCAACTATGGCTACACCTTC. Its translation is CASSSSGQGNYGYTF.

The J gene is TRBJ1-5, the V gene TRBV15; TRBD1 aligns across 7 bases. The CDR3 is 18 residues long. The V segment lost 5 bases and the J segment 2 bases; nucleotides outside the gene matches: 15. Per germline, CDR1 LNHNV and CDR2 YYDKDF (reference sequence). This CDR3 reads CATSVTRDSPRGNQPQHF. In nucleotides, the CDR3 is TGTGCCACCAGCGTTACCCGGGACAGCCCTCGGGGCAATCAGCCCCAGCATTTT. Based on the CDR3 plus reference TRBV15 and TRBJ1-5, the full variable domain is DAMVIQNPRYQVTQFGKPVTLSCSQTLNHNVMYWYQQKSSQAPKLLFHYYDKDFNNEADTPDNFQSRRPNTSFCFLDIRSPGLGDTAMYLCATSVTRDSPRGNQPQHFGDGTRLSIL.

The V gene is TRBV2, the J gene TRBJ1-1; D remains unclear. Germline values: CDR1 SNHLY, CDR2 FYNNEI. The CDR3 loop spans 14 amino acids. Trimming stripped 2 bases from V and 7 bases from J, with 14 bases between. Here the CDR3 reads CASSELSLGGEAFF. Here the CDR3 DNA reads TGTGCCAGCAGTGAATTAAGCCTAGGCGGTGAAGCTTTCTTT.

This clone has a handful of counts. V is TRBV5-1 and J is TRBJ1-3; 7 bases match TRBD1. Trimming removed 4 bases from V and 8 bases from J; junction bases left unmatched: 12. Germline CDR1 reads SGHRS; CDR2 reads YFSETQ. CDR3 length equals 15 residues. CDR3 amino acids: CASSPRWDSLDTIYF. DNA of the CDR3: TGCGCCAGCAGCCCCCGATGGGACAGCCTGGACACCATATATTTT.

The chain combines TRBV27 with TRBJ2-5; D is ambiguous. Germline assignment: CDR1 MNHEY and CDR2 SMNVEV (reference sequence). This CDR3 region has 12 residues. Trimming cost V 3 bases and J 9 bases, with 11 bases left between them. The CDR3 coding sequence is TGTGCCAGCAGTTTGAACTCCGGGTCCCAGTACTTC. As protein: CASSLNSGSQYF.

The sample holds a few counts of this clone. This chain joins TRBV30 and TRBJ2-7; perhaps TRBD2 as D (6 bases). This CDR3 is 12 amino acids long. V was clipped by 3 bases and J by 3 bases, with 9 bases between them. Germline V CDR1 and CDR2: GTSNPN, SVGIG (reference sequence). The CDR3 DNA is TGTGCCTGGAGGGGGGGAGGCTACGAGCAGTACTTC. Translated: CAWRGGGYEQYF.